The clone carrying this T cell receptor beta chain occurred many times. What it recognizes is unknown. These data belong to a study of T cells in Graves' hyperthyroidism and ophthalmopathy. Across the whole study: Any treatment followed the collection of peripheral blood at initial diagnosis. Study-level results: Within blood appeared most thyroid clonotypes that had expanded above 0.001. Model-based prediction identified ophthalmopathy a median roughly 6.1 months prior to its onset.

RNA transcripts gave rise to amplified TCR beta CDR3 regions. During a first-round RT-PCR of the TCR CDR3, the HTBI primer set was used. TCRdb passed the multiplex PCR reads through MiXCR, listing each CDR3 protein once. This table has about 560,000 distinct CDR3 sequences, around 15% appearing once. Trimming cost V 6 bases and J 1 base, with 10 bases left between them. Germline V gives CDR1 SNHLY, CDR2 FYNNEI. The CDR3 length is 14 residues. The V and J genes are TRBV2 and TRBJ2-1, with unresolved D. This TCR was recovered from a woman aged 35 to 49 with Graves' hyperthyroidism. The sequenced sample consisted of blood. CDR3 nucleotide sequence: TGTGCCAGCAGGAATGAGCAGTCCTACAATGAGCAGTTCTTC. It is translated as CASRNEQSYNEQFF.